The following is a T cell receptor beta chain sequence with its context. Its cognate antigen is unknown. This record comes from a study of CD4 T cells in relation to SARS-CoV-2 and coronaviruses. Clones were sequenced by immunoSEQ multiplex PCR, and TCRdb holds only the in-frame ones, with some missing. The sample includes about 41,000 clones, over 70% seen only once; the top ten take around 1.2%. CDR3 length: 20 amino acids. Germline CDR1 reads MDHEN; CDR2 reads SYDVKM. J was trimmed by 0 bases and V by 2 bases; bases with no gene match: 8. Sequencing used naive CD4+ T cells from PBMCs, cultured in vitro. Subset given: naive CD4+ T cells isolated by negative enrichment. This receptor was identified in an adult with COVID-19. This chain connects TRBV28 to TRBJ2-6; 12 nucleotides line up with TRBD1. The CDR3 DNA reads as TGTGCCAGCAGTTTAGGGACAGGGGGCCCCTTTTCCTCTGGGGCCAACGTCCTGACTTTC. It translates to CASSLGTGGPFSSGANVLTF.